A selection of T cell receptor beta chains follows, all from one sample in a study of blood T cells in healthy people across ages. From the 5' RACE reads, TCRdb called clonotypes with MiXCR, one entry per CDR3 protein. The sample shows around 990,000 distinct CDR3 sequences, roughly two fifths of them seen only once. The material sequenced was blood. Receptor source: a man younger than 35 in good health. The CDR3 runs from the conserved cysteine through the conserved F or W. A D gene is named only where the DNA matches it firmly. Expanded clones are given a class, and other clones once, few, many or no size at all.

v_gene	j_gene	abundance	len	d_gene	CDR3aa	CDR3nt
TRBV5-1	TRBJ2-1	.	14	.	CASTPDGTYNEQFF	TGCGCCAGCACCCCGGACGGCACCTACAATGAGCAGTTCTTC
TRBV10-3	TRBJ1-5	.	16	TRBD1	CAISPGQGTSNQPQHF	TGTGCCATTTCCCCGGGACAGGGCACAAGCAATCAGCCCCAGCATTTT
TRBV4-3	TRBJ1-2	few	15	TRBD1	CASSQGRTGDYGYTF	TGCGCCAGCAGCCAAGGCCGGACAGGGGACTATGGCTACACCTTC
TRBV27	TRBJ2-2	.	12	.	CASKMEAGELFF	TGTGCCAGCAAGATGGAGGCCGGGGAGCTGTTTTTT
TRBV5-1	TRBJ1-6	few	14	.	CASSLDGQNSPLHF	TGCGCCAGCAGCTTGGACGGACAGAATTCACCCCTCCACTTT
TRBV20-1	TRBJ1-2	few	14	.	CSASVGRSNYGYTF	TGCAGTGCTAGTGTAGGACGATCCAACTATGGCTACACCTTC
TRBV7-2	TRBJ2-3	.	15	.	CASSLGGGRRDTQYF	TGTGCCAGCAGCTTAGGGGGGGGCCGGAGAGATACGCAGTATTTT
TRBV6-2/TRBV6-3	TRBJ2-7	.	14	TRBD2	CASSRAGASYEQYF	TGTGCCAGCTCTCGAGCGGGGGCCTCCTACGAGCAGTACTTC
TRBV7-2	TRBJ1-1	.	17	.	CASSLPRRGLVNTEAFF	TGTGCCAGCAGCTTACCCCGTCGGGGTTTGGTGAACACTGAAGCTTTCTTT
TRBV28	TRBJ1-5	.	14	.	CASSEGASNQPQHF	TGTGCCAGCAGCGAGGGTGCGAGCAATCAGCCCCAGCATTTT
TRBV20-1	TRBJ2-5	.	12	.	CSAGPTEETQYF	TGCAGTGCTGGCCCCACGGAAGAGACCCAGTACTTC
TRBV7-2	TRBJ2-5	many	12	.	CASSQSRDNPYF	TGTGCCAGCAGCCAAAGCCGGGACAACCCGTACTTC
TRBV20-1	TRBJ2-5	few	13	.	CSATNSLQETPYF	TGCAGTGCTACAAATTCATTACAAGAGACCCCGTACTTC
TRBV28	TRBJ1-5	few	15	.	CASSFYRQRNQPQHF	TGTGCCAGCAGTTTTTATAGACAGCGCAATCAGCCCCAGCATTTT
TRBV6-5	TRBJ1-2	few	13	.	CASWTESFYGYTF	TGTGCCAGCTGGACAGAATCCTTTTATGGCTACACCTTC
TRBV20-1	TRBJ1-2	many	12	.	CSARDTYHGYTF	TGCAGTGCTAGAGACACTTACCATGGCTACACCTTC
TRBV5-6	TRBJ1-1	few	15	.	CASSLGGAVFTEAFF	TGTGCCAGCAGCTTGGGGGGCGCGGTATTCACTGAAGCTTTCTTT
TRBV4-1	TRBJ1-2	.	15	.	CASSHPGPGDYGYTF	TGCGCCAGCAGCCATCCTGGACCTGGTGACTATGGCTACACCTTC
TRBV12-3/TRBV12-4	TRBJ1-5	.	15	.	CASSFKKGLDQPQHF	TGTGCCAGCAGTTTCAAAAAGGGCCTGGATCAGCCCCAGCATTTT
TRBV12-3/TRBV12-4	TRBJ1-5	many	15	.	CASSFGTYSNQPQHF	TGTGCCAGCAGTTTCGGTACATATAGCAATCAGCCCCAGCATTTT
TRBV6-2/TRBV6-3	TRBJ2-2	few	16	.	CASKPEAVFNTGELFF	TGTGCCAGCAAACCGGAGGCCGTTTTCAACACCGGGGAGCTGTTTTTT
TRBV9	TRBJ1-1	.	14	.	CASSVEGLGTEAFF	TGTGCCAGCAGCGTAGAGGGGTTGGGTACTGAAGCTTTCTTT
TRBV20-1	TRBJ2-5	.	14	TRBD2	CSAPTGTSRETQYF	TGCAGTGCCCCAACCGGGACTAGCAGGGAGACCCAGTACTTC
TRBV6-2/TRBV6-3	TRBJ2-5	.	13	.	CASSYRGTDEQYF	TGTGCCAGCAGTTACAGGGGGACCGATGAGCAGTACTTC
TRBV12-3/TRBV12-4	TRBJ2-1	.	14	.	CASSRGRAEDEQFF	TGTGCCAGCAGCCGAGGACGGGCCGAGGATGAGCAGTTCTTC
TRBV20-1	TRBJ1-6	.	16	TRBD1	CSARKSDRGFGSPLHF	TGCAGTGCTCGAAAATCAGACAGGGGGTTTGGTTCACCCCTCCACTTT
TRBV10-3	TRBJ2-7	.	14	.	CAISDLASNNEQYF	TGTGCCATCAGTGACCTAGCGTCGAACAATGAGCAGTACTTC